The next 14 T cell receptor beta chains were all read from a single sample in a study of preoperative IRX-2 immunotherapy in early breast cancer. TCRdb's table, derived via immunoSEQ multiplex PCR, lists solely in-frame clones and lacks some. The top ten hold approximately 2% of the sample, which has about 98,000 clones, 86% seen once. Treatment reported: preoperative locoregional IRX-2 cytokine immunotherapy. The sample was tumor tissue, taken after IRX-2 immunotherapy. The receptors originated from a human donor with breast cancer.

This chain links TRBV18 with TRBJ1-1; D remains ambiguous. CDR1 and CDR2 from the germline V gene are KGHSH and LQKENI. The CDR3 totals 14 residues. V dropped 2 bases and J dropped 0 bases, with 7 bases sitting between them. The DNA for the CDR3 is TGTGCCAGCTCACCAGAGACAATGAACACTGAAGCTTTCTTT. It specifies CASSPETMNTEAFF. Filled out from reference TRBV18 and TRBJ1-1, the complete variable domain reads NAGVMQNPRHLVRRRGQEARLRCSPMKGHSHVYWYRQLPEEGLKFMVYLQKENIIDESGMPKERFSAEFPKEGPSILRIQQVVRGDSAAYFCASSPETMNTEAFFGQGTRLTVV.

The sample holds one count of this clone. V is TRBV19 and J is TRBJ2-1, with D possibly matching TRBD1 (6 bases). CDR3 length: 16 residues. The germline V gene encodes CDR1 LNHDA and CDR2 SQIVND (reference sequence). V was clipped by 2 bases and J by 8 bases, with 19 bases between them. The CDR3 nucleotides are TGTGCCAGTAGTATATCGGGACAAACTCTCGCCCATGAGCAGTTCTTC. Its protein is CASSISGQTLAHEQFF.

CDR3 region: CASSLGSAGGSYEQYF. CDR3 coding DNA: TGCGCCAGCAGCTTGGGCAGTGCAGGGGGCTCCTACGAGCAGTACTTC. The gene calls are TRBV5-1 and TRBJ2-7; TRBD1 matches at 7 bases. Looked up from germline, CDR1 is SGHRS and CDR2 is YFSETQ. V shed 0 bases and J 0 bases; nucleotides not matched to a gene: 6. This CDR3 is 16 amino acids long.

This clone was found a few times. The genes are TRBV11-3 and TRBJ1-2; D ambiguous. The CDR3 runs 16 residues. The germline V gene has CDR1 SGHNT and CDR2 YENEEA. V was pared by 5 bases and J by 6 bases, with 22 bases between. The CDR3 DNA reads TGTGCCAGCAGCCCAGGTGGACGGATTCCGCATCATGGCTACACCTTC. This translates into CASSPGGRIPHHGYTF.

Here the CDR3 reads CASRGDVYETQYF. CDR3 coding DNA: TGTGCCAGCAGGGGGGATGTGTATGAGACCCAGTACTTC. V usage is TRBV6-8 and J usage is TRBJ2-5; D is perhaps TRBD1 or TRBD2 (5 bases each). This CDR3 spans 13 amino acids. The V and J ends lost 6 bases and 5 bases respectively, with 13 bases between them. The germline V gene has CDR1 MNHGY and CDR2 SAAAGT.

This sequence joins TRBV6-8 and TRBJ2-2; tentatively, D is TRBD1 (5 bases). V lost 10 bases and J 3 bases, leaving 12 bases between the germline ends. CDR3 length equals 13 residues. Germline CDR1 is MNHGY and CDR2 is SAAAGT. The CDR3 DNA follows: TGTGCCACCAAGCAGGGATACACCGGGGAGCTGTTTTTT. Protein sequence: CATKQGYTGELFF.

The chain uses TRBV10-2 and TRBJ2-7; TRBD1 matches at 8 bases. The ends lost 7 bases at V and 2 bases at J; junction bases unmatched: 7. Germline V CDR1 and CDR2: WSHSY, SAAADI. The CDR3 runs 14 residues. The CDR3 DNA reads TGCGCCAGCAAAAACAGGGGGTTACCCTACGAGCAGTACTTC. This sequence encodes CASKNRGLPYEQYF.

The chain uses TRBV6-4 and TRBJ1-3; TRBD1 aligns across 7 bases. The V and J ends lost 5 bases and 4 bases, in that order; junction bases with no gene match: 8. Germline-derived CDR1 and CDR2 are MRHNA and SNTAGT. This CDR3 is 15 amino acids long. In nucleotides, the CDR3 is TGTGCCAGCAGTTACGACAGGGCTGACGGAAACACCATATATTTT. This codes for CASSYDRADGNTIYF.

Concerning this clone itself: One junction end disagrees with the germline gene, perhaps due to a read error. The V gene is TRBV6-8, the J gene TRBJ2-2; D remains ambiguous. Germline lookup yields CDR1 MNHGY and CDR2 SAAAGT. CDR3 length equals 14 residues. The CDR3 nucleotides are TGTGCCATCAGTGACTTGCGAGACACCGGGGAGCTGTTTTTT. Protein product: CAISDLRDTGELFF.

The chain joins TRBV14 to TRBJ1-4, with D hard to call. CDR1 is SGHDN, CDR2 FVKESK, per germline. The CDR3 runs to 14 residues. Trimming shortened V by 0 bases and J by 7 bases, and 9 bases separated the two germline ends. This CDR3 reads CASSQDGYGEKLFF. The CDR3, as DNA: TGTGCCAGCAGCCAAGATGGATACGGTGAAAAACTGTTTTTT.

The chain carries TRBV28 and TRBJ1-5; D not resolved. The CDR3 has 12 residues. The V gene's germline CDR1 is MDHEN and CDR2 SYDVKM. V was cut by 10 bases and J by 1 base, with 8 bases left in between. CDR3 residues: CATIGSNQPQHF. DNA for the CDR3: TGTGCCACCATCGGAAGCAATCAGCCCCAGCATTTT. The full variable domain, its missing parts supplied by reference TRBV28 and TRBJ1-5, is DVKVTQSSRYLVKRTGEKVFLECVQDMDHENMFWYRQDPGLGLRLIYFSYDVKMKEKGDIPEGYSVSREKKERFSLILESASTNQTSMYLCATIGSNQPQHFGDGTRLSIL.

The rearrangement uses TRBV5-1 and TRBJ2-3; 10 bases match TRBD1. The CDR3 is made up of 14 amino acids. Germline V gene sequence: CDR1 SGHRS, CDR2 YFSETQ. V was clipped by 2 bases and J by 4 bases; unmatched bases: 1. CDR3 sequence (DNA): TGCGCCAGCAGCTTCGGGACAGGGGCAGATACGCAGTATTTT. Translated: CASSFGTGADTQYF.

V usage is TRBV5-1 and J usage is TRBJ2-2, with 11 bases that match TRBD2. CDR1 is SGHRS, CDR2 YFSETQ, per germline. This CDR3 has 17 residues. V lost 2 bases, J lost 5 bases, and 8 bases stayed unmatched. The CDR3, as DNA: TGCGCCAGCAGCTTATCCGGGACTAGCGGTGATACCGGGGAGCTGTTTTTT. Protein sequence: CASSLSGTSGDTGELFF.

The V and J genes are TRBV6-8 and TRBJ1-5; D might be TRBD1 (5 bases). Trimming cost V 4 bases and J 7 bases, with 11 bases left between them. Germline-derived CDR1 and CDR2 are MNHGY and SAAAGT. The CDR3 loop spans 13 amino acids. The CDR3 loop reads CASSSSQGQPQHF. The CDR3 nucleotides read TGTGCCAGCAGTTCATCCCAGGGCCAGCCCCAGCATTTT.